The 24 T cell receptor beta chains reported below all come from one sample, sequenced in a study of T-cell reconstitution after alpha-beta-depleted transplantation in children. The library targeted TCRbeta and was prepared with unique molecular identifiers. TCRdb ran MiXCR on the PCR reads and lists one entry per CDR3 protein. The data hold around 700,000 distinct CDR3 sequences, with roughly 13% observed a single time. This specimen consisted of PBMCs, obtained before TCRalphabeta/CD19-depleted stem cell transplant. These receptors were taken from a girl aged 2 to 10 with congenital amegakaryocytic thrombocytopenia, due to receive a stem cell transplant.

The CDR3 bases are TGTGCCAGCAGCTTAGTAGGGACAGGGAAATACGAGCAGTACTTC. Translating it yields CASSLVGTGKYEQYF. The chain employs TRBV7-9 and TRBJ2-7, with 9 bases matching TRBD1. The CDR3 loop spans 15 amino acids. Germline V lookup: CDR1 SEHNR, CDR2 FQNEAQ (reference sequence). V lost 1 base, J lost 4 bases, and 5 bases stayed unmatched.

V usage is TRBV4-1 and J usage is TRBJ2-7, with D unresolved. Per the germline V gene, CDR1 is MGHRA and CDR2 is YSYEKL. The CDR3 has 16 residues. Trimming pared 4 bases from V and 5 bases from J, leaving 21 bases between. CDR3 in DNA: TGCGCCAGCAGCCCGGGTTTGTTGGTGGGTTCTAACGAGCAGTACTTC. This codes for CASSPGLLVGSNEQYF.

The gene calls are TRBV5-1 and TRBJ1-6, with D maybe TRBD1 (5 bases). This CDR3 region has 14 residues. V lost 1 base and J 8 bases, leaving 10 bases between the germline ends. Per the germline V gene, CDR1 is SGHRS and CDR2 is YFSETQ. The CDR3 region is CASSLQEGDSPLHF. CDR3 DNA sequence: TGCGCCAGCAGCTTGCAGGAAGGGGATTCACCCCTCCACTTT.

This clonotype was recorded many times. The J gene is TRBJ2-1, the V gene TRBV6-5; 11 nucleotides line up with TRBD2. Germline assignment: CDR1 MNHEY and CDR2 SVGAGI. V dropped 4 bases and J dropped 0; count of bases not matched to a gene: 5. The CDR3 length is 17 residues. The CDR3: CASSWTSGSSSYNEQFF. The CDR3 nucleotides read TGTGCCAGCAGTTGGACTAGCGGGTCTAGCTCCTACAATGAGCAGTTCTTC.

The table lists this clonotype with many counts. The chain has TRBV5-1 and TRBJ2-3; 8 positions match TRBD2. Trimming cost V 4 bases and J 6 bases; bases outside gene matches: 10. This CDR3 comprises 15 residues. CDR1 is SGHRS, CDR2 YFSETQ, per germline. In DNA form, the CDR3 reads TGCGCCAGCAGCGTTGGTGGTAGCGGGACTGATACGCAGTATTTT. Amino acid sequence: CASSVGGSGTDTQYF. The entire variable domain, with the rest obtained from reference TRBV5-1 and TRBJ2-3, is as follows: KAGVTQTPRYLIKTRGQQVTLSCSPISGHRSVSWYQQTPGQGLQFLFEYFSETQRNKGNFPGRFSGRQFSNSRSEMNVSTLELGDSALYLCASSVGGSGTDTQYFGPGTRLTVL.

The chain couples TRBV7-8 to TRBJ1-5; no firm D call. The CDR3 is 16 amino acids. Germline loops: CDR1 SGHVS, CDR2 FQNEAQ. V was trimmed by 3 bases and J by 0 bases, leaving 12 bases between them. As DNA, the CDR3 is TGTGCCAGCAGCTTCGGGAGTAGCTATAGCAATCAGCCCCAGCATTTT. Its protein product is CASSFGSSYSNQPQHF.

This clonotype was counted many times. The chain links TRBV7-3 to TRBJ2-3; TRBD1 might be the D (5 bases). This CDR3 is built from 14 residues. The V gene lost 3 bases and the J gene lost 1 base, with 8 bases spanning the gap. Germline assignment: CDR1 SGHTA and CDR2 FQGTGA. CDR3 sequence (DNA): TGTGCCAGCAGCTTCCCAGGGCGCACAGATACGCAGTATTTT. Protein product: CASSFPGRTDTQYF.

In its sample, this clonotype was seen many times. The chain carries TRBV20-1 and TRBJ2-5; D possibly corresponds to TRBD2 (6 bases). Between the trimmed V and J ends, which lost 0 bases and 2 bases, there was a span of 10 bases. The CDR3 loop spans 14 amino acids. Germline CDR1 and CDR2: DFQATT and SNEGSKA (reference sequence). The DNA of the CDR3 is TGCAGTGCTAGAGATAGCGGATTACAAGAGACCCAGTACTTC. This translates into CSARDSGLQETQYF.

This clonotype was observed a handful of times. V usage is TRBV5-1 and J usage is TRBJ2-1; D might be TRBD2 (6 bases). V was cut by 1 base and J by 0 bases, with 11 bases left in between. The CDR3 has 16 residues. Per the germline V gene, CDR1 is SGHRS and CDR2 is YFSETQ. The CDR3 region is CASSLWRDDSYNEQFF. CDR3 nucleotide sequence: TGCGCCAGCAGCTTGTGGCGGGATGACTCCTACAATGAGCAGTTCTTC.

This clonotype was seen only a few times. The V gene is TRBV20-1, the J gene TRBJ1-2; TRBD1 might be the D (6 bases). The germline V and J ends were trimmed by 6 bases and 6 bases, with 17 bases remaining between them. CDR1 DFQATT and CDR2 SNEGSKA come from the germline V gene (reference sequence). CDR3 length: 13 amino acids. CDR3 protein: CSASMGHLDGYTF. The DNA of the CDR3 is TGCAGTGCGTCAATGGGACACCTAGATGGCTACACCTTC.

This clonotype came up many times. The chain carries TRBV5-1 and TRBJ2-1, with no clear D. The V end lost 4 bases, the J end lost 7 bases, and 12 bases lay between the germline ends. This CDR3 has 13 amino acids. Germline values: CDR1 SGHRS, CDR2 YFSETQ. As DNA, the CDR3 is TGCGCCAGCAGCACCAATCTAGGGAATGAGCAGTTCTTC. Protein: CASSTNLGNEQFF.

The chain is built from TRBV5-1 and TRBJ2-7; tentative D call: TRBD2 (6 bases). The length of the CDR3 is 14 residues. V lost 0 bases to trimming and J lost 6 bases, with 13 bases between them. CDR1 and CDR2 (germline): SGHRS, YFSETQ. The CDR3 spells CASSLEWGGGEQYF. The CDR3 coding sequence is TGCGCCAGCAGCTTGGAGTGGGGAGGAGGCGAGCAGTACTTC.

V gene TRBV7-2 combines with J gene TRBJ2-7; 13 nucleotides line up with TRBD2. Per the germline V gene, CDR1 is SGHTA and CDR2 is FQGNSA. The CDR3 spans 16 residues. V lost 5 bases and J lost 3; bases outside the gene matches: 7. CDR3 region: CASSPWTSGSFYEQYF. DNA of the CDR3: TGTGCCAGCAGCCCGTGGACTAGCGGGAGCTTCTACGAGCAGTACTTC.

The chain links TRBV20-1 to TRBJ1-6; D perhaps matches TRBD1 (5 bases). Trimming removed 3 bases from V and 7 bases from J, with 19 bases in between. The CDR3 is 16 residues long. Germline CDR1 DFQATT, CDR2 SNEGSKA (reference sequence). CDR3 in DNA: TGCAGTGCTAGGGTCCGGGTCACCAGGGTGAATTCACCCCTCCACTTT. It codes for CSARVRVTRVNSPLHF.

This clonotype was detected a few times. The chain employs TRBV4-1 and TRBJ2-7, with 8 bases lining up with TRBD2. V lost 0 bases and J lost 4; bases outside the gene matches: 5. The germline V gene has CDR1 MGHRA and CDR2 YSYEKL. The CDR3 runs 15 residues. The CDR3, as DNA: TGCGCCAGCAGCCAAGAGGGACTAGATCGTTACGAGCAGTACTTC. Amino acids: CASSQEGLDRYEQYF.

The chain has TRBV19 and TRBJ1-2, with a possible D match to TRBD1 (5 bases). The CDR3 contains 14 residues. Germline V lookup: CDR1 LNHDA, CDR2 SQIVND (reference sequence). With 10 bases removed from V and 7 bases from J, the gap between germline ends came to 22 bases. DNA for the CDR3: TGTGCCACTGAACTCCAGGGAGTAGGACTTGGCTACACCTTC. It codes for CATELQGVGLGYTF.

This clonotype was seen a handful of times. The J gene is TRBJ2-7, the V gene TRBV5-1; possibly TRBD1 for D (5 bases). CDR3 length: 14 residues. V lost 3 bases, J lost 1 base, and 11 bases lay in between. The germline V gene has CDR1 SGHRS and CDR2 YFSETQ. This CDR3 reads CASSSTAGSYEQYF. The CDR3 DNA is TGCGCCAGCAGCTCGACGGCAGGGTCCTACGAGCAGTACTTC.

This clonotype was found many times. The chain recombines TRBV12-3 or TRBV12-4 with TRBJ2-7; a weak D match, TRBD2 (6 bases). V shed 6 bases and J shed 3 bases, with 15 bases lying between them. The CDR3 sequence is 14 residues long. CDR3 sequence (DNA): TGTGCCAGCAGCCTGACGGGACTTGACTACGAGCAGTACTTC. Its translation is CASSLTGLDYEQYF.

This clonotype was seen many times. The rearrangement joins TRBV27 to TRBJ2-3; D remains unclear. The germline V gene encodes CDR1 MNHEY and CDR2 SMNVEV (reference sequence). Trimming removed 5 bases at V and 0 bases at J, with 15 bases between. The CDR3 consists of 16 residues. The CDR3 protein is CASSAMPLPSTDTQYF. For the CDR3, the DNA is TGTGCCAGCAGTGCCATGCCCCTACCTAGCACAGATACGCAGTATTTT.

This clonotype appeared a few times. J is TRBJ2-2 and V is TRBV5-6, with D unclear. This CDR3 contains 14 residues. Trimming pared 1 base from V and 2 bases from J, leaving 6 bases between. The germline V gene has CDR1 SGHDT and CDR2 YYEEEE. CDR3 protein: CASSLPINTGELFF. The DNA for the CDR3 is TGTGCCAGCAGCTTGCCAATTAACACCGGGGAGCTGTTTTTT.

This clonotype has ten or more counts. The chain is built from TRBV7-6 and TRBJ2-3, with TRBD1 matching over 12 bases. The length of the CDR3 is 19 residues. Germline V gives CDR1 SGHVS, CDR2 FNYEAQ. Trimming cost V 6 bases and J 6 bases; bases outside gene matches: 19. The CDR3 nucleotides are TGTGCCAGCAGTCACTCACCAAAGTATGGGACAGGGGGCCTCGATACGCAGTATTTT. Protein sequence: CASSHSPKYGTGGLDTQYF.

Comment on this clonotype: A much bigger clone sits one base away, suggesting this may be a read error. This chain uses TRBV5-1 with TRBJ1-1; D perhaps matches TRBD1 (6 bases). The CDR3 length is 15 residues. V was clipped by 3 bases and J by 6 bases, with 18 bases between them. Germline V gives CDR1 SGHRS, CDR2 YFSETQ. CDR3 region: CASSYAQGLVAEAFF. CDR3 bases: TGCGCCAGCAGCTACGCACAGGGTTTGGTTGCTGAAGCTTTCTTT.

This clonotype was observed many times. As DNA, the CDR3 is TGTGCCAGCAGCCCAGGTTTAGACTATGAGCAGTTCTTC. Translating gives CASSPGLDYEQFF. The chain combines TRBV3-1 with TRBJ2-1; no firm D call. CDR1 LGHDT and CDR2 YNNKEL come from the germline V gene (reference sequence). V was clipped by 4 bases and J by 8 bases, with 12 bases between them. The CDR3 runs to 13 residues.

The chain carries TRBV20-1 and TRBJ1-4; no firm D call. This CDR3 has 12 amino acids. Looked up from germline, CDR1 is DFQATT and CDR2 is SNEGSKA (reference sequence). Trimming shortened V by 7 bases and J by 7 bases, and 13 bases separated the two germline ends. The DNA of the CDR3 is TGCAGTGTTCATGCGCCAGGTGAAAAACTGTTTTTT. It yields the protein CSVHAPGEKLFF.